These 8 T cell receptor beta chains were sequenced from one sample in a study of early T cells in non-severe SARS-CoV-2 infection. TCRdb itself ran the 5' RACE reads through MiXCR, one entry per CDR3 protein. The sample carries roughly 80,000 distinct CDR3 sequences, around 15% recorded once. Material: whole blood. The receptors were sampled from an adult who was a healthcare worker with PCR-confirmed SARS-CoV-2 infection or an uninfected control (not recorded which).

This CDR3 reads CASSEILDSEAFF. CDR3 DNA: TGCGCCAGCAGTGAAATCCTAGACTCTGAAGCTTTCTTT. The rearrangement uses TRBV10-2 and TRBJ1-1; no clear D. The CDR3 runs to 13 residues. Trimming removed 3 bases at V and 6 bases at J, with 11 bases between. Per the germline V gene, CDR1 is WSHSY and CDR2 is SAAADI.

J is TRBJ1-3 and V is TRBV10-3; D not resolved. CDR1 is ENHRY, CDR2 SYGVKD, per germline. This CDR3 region has 13 residues. Trimming shortened V by 4 bases and J by 4 bases, and 8 bases separated the two germline ends. CDR3 sequence: CAISGGGGNTIYF. The CDR3 region has the DNA TGTGCCATCAGTGGAGGAGGAGGAAACACCATATATTTT.

The V and J genes are TRBV9 and TRBJ2-7; the D gene is possibly TRBD1 (6 bases). This CDR3 contains 13 residues. Germline V gene lookup returns CDR1 SGDLS and CDR2 YYNGEE. V dropped 4 bases and J dropped 3 bases, with 11 bases sitting between them. CDR3 region: CASSPNRDYEQYF. The DNA for the CDR3 is TGTGCCAGCAGCCCTAACAGGGACTACGAGCAGTACTTC. The whole variable domain, remainder taken from reference TRBV9 and TRBJ2-7, is DSGVTQTPKHLITATGQRVTLRCSPRSGDLSVYWYQQSLDQGLQFLIQYYNGEERAKGNILERFSAQQFPDLHSELNLSSLELGDSALYFCASSPNRDYEQYFGPGTRLTVT.

This clonotype was observed a handful of times. This chain connects TRBV5-4 to TRBJ2-1; TRBD2 agrees at 10 bases. The CDR3 spans 17 residues. Germline-derived CDR1 and CDR2 are SGHNT and YYREEE (reference sequence). Trimming took 0 bases from V and 6 from J; bases not matched to a gene: 9. The CDR3 DNA sequence: TGTGCCAGCAGCTTGGTCTCACTAGCGGGACGGGGCAATGAGCAGTTCTTC. Residues: CASSLVSLAGRGNEQFF.

This clonotype was observed at least ten times. This sequence joins TRBV27 and TRBJ2-2; D is unclear. Looked up from germline, CDR1 is MNHEY and CDR2 is SMNVEV (reference sequence). The CDR3 is 13 residues long. V was trimmed by 4 bases and J by 6 bases, leaving 9 bases between them. CDR3 coding DNA: TGTGCCAGCAGTTACAGTCAGGCCGGGGAGCTGTTTTTT. Protein sequence: CASSYSQAGELFF.

V and J are TRBV28 and TRBJ2-2, with a weak D call TRBD2 (6 bases). CDR1 is MDHEN and CDR2 is SYDVKM in the germline V gene. The CDR3 has 17 amino acids. The V end was cut by 1 base, the J end by 1 base, with 13 bases between. CDR3 nucleotide sequence: TGTGCCAGCAGTTTATTGGAGGGAGCTATGAACACCGGGGAGCTGTTTTTT. Its translation: CASSLLEGAMNTGELFF.

This chain joins TRBV28 and TRBJ1-4; 7 bases align to TRBD1. CDR1 and CDR2 (germline): MDHEN, SYDVKM. The CDR3 has 12 amino acids. Losses at the gene ends were 8 bases for V and 3 bases for J; bases not matched to a gene: 0. The CDR3 protein is CASGTANEKLFF. In DNA, the CDR3 is TGTGCCAGCGGGACAGCTAATGAAAAACTGTTTTTT. Full variable domain (missing parts from reference TRBV28 and TRBJ1-4): DVKVTQSSRYLVKRTGEKVFLECVQDMDHENMFWYRQDPGLGLRLIYFSYDVKMKEKGDIPEGYSVSREKKERFSLILESASTNQTSMYLCASGTANEKLFFGSGTQLSVL.

The CDR3 region has the DNA TGCAGCGTTGGAGCGGGGGGGCGCTCCTACGAGCAGTACTTC. The encoded protein is CSVGAGGRSYEQYF. The chain joins TRBV29-1 to TRBJ2-7; 10 bases align to TRBD2. Germline CDR1 SQVTM, CDR2 ANQGSEA. The CDR3 is 14 amino acids. V was pared by 4 bases and J by 0 bases, with 3 bases of the junction left unmatched.